The 9 T cell receptor beta chains reported below all come from one sample, sequenced in a study of blood T cells in healthy people across ages. Together with a sample-barcoded 5' primer, a J-beta primer mix was included in a second PCR lasting roughly 6 to 12 cycles. TCRdb re-analysed the 5' RACE reads in MiXCR, keeping a single row per CDR3 protein. The sample yields some 1.6 million distinct CDR3 sequences, about 35% seen once. The sequencing input was blood. These receptors all stem from a woman under 40 in good health.

The chain has TRBV10-1 and TRBJ2-1; maybe TRBD1 (6 bases). V was pared by 5 bases and J by 7 bases, with 18 bases between. Germline V lookup: CDR1 WNHNN, CDR2 SYGVQD (reference sequence). This CDR3 has 15 residues. This chain's CDR3 is CASSTPLTGGNEQFF. DNA of the CDR3: TGCGCCAGCAGTACCCCATTGACAGGCGGGAATGAGCAGTTCTTC.

Notes on this clonotype: One end of the junction is discordant with germline, which a read error may explain. The gene calls are TRBV7-3 and TRBJ2-5; TRBD2 might be the D (6 bases). The CDR3 contains 13 residues. Germline V gives CDR1 SGHTA, CDR2 FQGTGA. CDR3 residues: CAGSLTGEETQYF. CDR3 in DNA: TGTGCCGGCAGCTTAACGGGAGAAGAGACCCAGTACTTC.

This clonotype was seen a handful of times. The rearrangement joins TRBV27 to TRBJ2-5; 8 bases are shared with TRBD2. The J call may be incorrect, as the DNA end agrees better with TRBJ2-7. The CDR3 runs to 14 residues. Germline V gene lookup returns CDR1 MNHEY and CDR2 SMNVEV (reference sequence). CDR3 bases: TGTGCCAGCAGTTACCGGACTAGCATCGACGAGCAGTACTTC. Its translation: CASSYRTSIDEQYF.

This clonotype was observed a few times. CDR3 bases: TGTGCCAGCAGCAAGGGGGGGCCGTACAATGAGCAGTTCTTC. Protein sequence: CASSKGGPYNEQFF. The rearrangement links TRBV3-1 to TRBJ2-1; weak D call: TRBD2 (7 bases). Looked up from germline, CDR1 is LGHDT and CDR2 is YNNKEL (reference sequence). There are 14 residues in the CDR3. The V end was cut by 5 bases, the J end by 4 bases, with 12 bases between.

This clonotype has more than one count but fewer than ten. The chain couples TRBV29-1 to TRBJ1-6; no reliable D call. Trimming removed 6 bases at V and 8 bases at J, with 14 bases between. CDR3 length: 13 amino acids. Germline CDR1 is SQVTM and CDR2 is ANQGSEA. CDR3 sequence: CSVALSGDSPLHF. CDR3 DNA: TGCAGCGTGGCCCTTAGTGGGGATTCACCCCTCCACTTT.

The CDR3 bases are TGTGCCAGCCTCTTAAGTGGCACCTTTCACAATGAGCAGTTCTTC. This translates into CASLLSGTFHNEQFF. The V and J genes are TRBV7-9 and TRBJ2-1; D is unclear. The germline V gene encodes CDR1 SEHNR and CDR2 FQNEAQ (reference sequence). The V and J ends lost 8 bases and 5 bases respectively, with 19 bases between them. The CDR3 runs to 15 residues.

The table lists this clonotype with a few counts. J is TRBJ2-3 and V is TRBV13, with 12 bases matching TRBD2. The CDR3 spans 16 residues. V dropped 4 bases and J dropped 6; count of bases not matched to a gene: 8. Germline V gene sequence: CDR1 PRHDT, CDR2 FYEKMQ (reference sequence). CDR3 sequence reads: CASSSGTSGWDDTQYF. The CDR3 DNA is TGTGCCAGCAGCTCCGGGACTAGCGGGTGGGACGATACGCAGTATTTT. The full variable domain, its missing parts supplied by reference TRBV13 and TRBJ2-3, is AAGVIQSPRHLIKEKRETATLKCYPIPRHDTVYWYQQGPGQDPQFLISFYEKMQSDKGSIPDRFSAQQFSDYHSELNMSSLELGDSALYFCASSSGTSGWDDTQYFGPGTRLTVL.

This clonotype was observed once. This CDR3 reads CAWRDLERLGNEQFF. CDR3 DNA: TGTGCCTGGAGGGATTTGGAGCGTTTGGGGAATGAGCAGTTCTTC. This rearrangement joins TRBV30 to TRBJ2-1; D remains ambiguous. Per germline, CDR1 GTSNPN and CDR2 SVGIG (reference sequence). CDR3 length: 15 amino acids. Trimming took off 3 bases at V and 7 bases at J, with 19 bases between the two ends.

This clonotype was recorded a few times. V is TRBV5-1 and J is TRBJ2-1; 7 nucleotides align to TRBD2. The J segment lost 9 bases and the V segment lost 0 bases, leaving 9 bases of the junction unmatched. The CDR3 consists of 15 residues. The V gene's germline CDR1 is SGHRS and CDR2 YFSETQ. In DNA, the CDR3 is TGCGCCAGCAGCTTGGCGCAGTCGGGGGGATCTGAGCAGTTCTTC. Its protein product is CASSLAQSGGSEQFF.